The 5 T cell receptor beta chains below all came from one sample that was sequenced in a study of Ad26.COV2.S vaccination and SARS-CoV-2 variants (TCRdb year 2021). Receptor libraries were prepared by the immunoSEQ multiplex PCR assay. TCRdb took over this immuneACCESS table, retaining in-frame rearrangements with V and J assigned. Such tables are incomplete; in checked studies, under half of the missing clones stem from an unresolved V gene, and the remainder is unexplained. The sample data list more than 300,000 clones, and just under 85% of these were observed just once. Under 2.5% of the sample rests with the top ten. The meaning of the sample's treatment or condition label: around 19 received Ad26.COV2.S at low or high dose, single or two shots; 5 received placebo; per-sample allocation not given. For vaccine and placebo recipients, the sequenced repertoires came from samples collected on day 63 after the first injection.

Material: peripheral blood, obtained in a trial of Ad26.COV2.S vaccine versus placebo. These receptors came from a person between 18 and 60 years old who received the Ad26.COV2.S COVID-19 vaccine or a placebo.

The gene calls are TRBV14 and TRBJ1-4, with 8 bases lining up with TRBD1. V lost 5 bases to trimming and J lost 8 bases; unmatched junction nucleotides: 13. The germline CDR1 and CDR2 sequences are SGHDN and FVKESK. CDR3 length: 16 residues. CDR3 sequence reads: CASSEPRQGSLEKLFF. The CDR3 DNA sequence: TGTGCCAGCAGCGAACCTAGACAGGGGAGCTTAGAAAAACTGTTTTTT.

This clone showed up just a few times. Here the CDR3 omits its conserved ending phenylalanine or tryptophan, so a read error is the likely source. Because the CDR3's place on the DNA is in doubt, the DNA is left out and the CDR3 is given as listed by TCRdb. The chain carries TRBV19 and TRBJ2-7. CDR1 LNHDA and CDR2 SQIVND come from the germline V gene (reference sequence). The CDR3 has 11 amino acids, counting both end residues. CDR3 amino acids: CASSGRDRPLN.

The chain couples TRBV5-1 to TRBJ2-1; D gene unclear. Germline CDR1 is SGHRS and CDR2 is YFSETQ. Trimming removed 0 bases from V and 8 bases from J, with 15 bases in between. The CDR3 is made up of 15 amino acids. The CDR3 DNA follows: TGCGCCAGCAGCTTGGTTTCCCTAGTGGATTATGAGCAGTTCTTC. Protein: CASSLVSLVDYEQFF. The full variable domain, completed using reference TRBV5-1 and TRBJ2-1, is KAGVTQTPRYLIKTRGQQVTLSCSPISGHRSVSWYQQTPGQGLQFLFEYFSETQRNKGNFPGRFSGRQFSNSRSEMNVSTLELGDSALYLCASSLVSLVDYEQFFGPGTRLTVL.

V and J are TRBV5-1 and TRBJ2-7, with 7 bases that match TRBD1. This CDR3 contains 15 residues. The ends lost 5 bases at V and 3 bases at J; junction bases unmatched: 11. Germline V gives CDR1 SGHRS, CDR2 YFSETQ. The CDR3 spells CASRAGTEVFYEQYF. In DNA, the CDR3 is TGCGCCAGCAGGGCTGGGACAGAAGTATTCTACGAGCAGTACTTC.

The chain joins TRBV6-6 to TRBJ2-1, with unresolved D. Germline loops: CDR1 MNHNY, CDR2 SVGAGI (reference sequence). V shed 2 bases and J shed 5 bases, with 7 bases lying between them. CDR3 length equals 13 residues. The CDR3 DNA reads TGTGCCAGCAGTTACGCAGGCCACAATGAGCAGTTCTTC. As protein: CASSYAGHNEQFF.